These 24 T cell receptor beta chains were all obtained from the same sample, sequenced in a study of T cell responses to AZD1222 COVID-19 vaccine. TCRdb keeps only in-frame clones here, not all; method: immunoSEQ multiplex PCR. The table records some 150,000 clones, 93% of them present only once. The starting material was peripheral blood, obtained on day 0 of AZD1222 vaccination. Every receptor here comes from an adult in good health.

The chain couples TRBV6-5 to TRBJ2-7, with D possibly matching TRBD2 (5 bases). From germline, CDR1 is MNHEY and CDR2 SVGAGI. The CDR3 has 14 amino acids. Trimming left V 5 bases short and J 5 bases short, with 16 bases between. CDR3 nucleotides: TGTGCCAGCAGTCTAGTCCATTCGGGGAACGAGCAGTACTTC. Its translation: CASSLVHSGNEQYF.

V and J are TRBV20-1 and TRBJ1-2, with 9 bases aligning to TRBD1. With 3 bases clipped from V and 8 bases from J, the junction kept 13 bases outside the gene matches. Germline V gene sequence: CDR1 DFQATT, CDR2 SNEGSKA (reference sequence). CDR3 length: 15 amino acids. The CDR3 nucleotides are TGCAGTGCTAGTTTATTCCAGGACAGGGGACGCGGCTACACCTTC. Translated, it gives CSASLFQDRGRGYTF.

This chain joins TRBV7-8 and TRBJ2-5; 12 bases map to TRBD2. The CDR3 consists of 15 residues. J lost 5 bases, V lost 3 bases, and 4 bases had no gene match. Per germline, CDR1 SGHVS and CDR2 FQNEAQ. Written as DNA, the CDR3 is TGTGCCAGCAGCTTGTCTAGCGGGAGGGGTGAGACCCAGTACTTC. The encoded protein is CASSLSSGRGETQYF.

This chain connects TRBV3-1 (or the pseudogene TRBV3-2) to TRBJ1-6; a possible D gene is TRBD1 (5 bases). The germline CDR1 and CDR2 sequences are LGHDT and YNNKEL (reference sequence). Trimming removed 3 bases from V and 10 bases from J, with 10 bases in between. The CDR3 is 13 residues long. Here the CDR3 DNA reads TGTGCCAGCAGCCAGGGGCTTCTCTCACCCCTCCACTTT. Protein product: CASSQGLLSPLHF.

The V gene is TRBV5-4, the J gene TRBJ1-2; weak D call: TRBD1 (5 bases). CDR1 and CDR2 from the germline V gene are SGHNT and YYREEE (reference sequence). The CDR3 runs 12 residues. The ends were cut back, 2 bases at V and 5 bases at J, with 7 bases in the middle. The CDR3 DNA sequence: TGTGCCAGCAGCTTTTCAGGGTATGGCTACACCTTC. Protein sequence: CASSFSGYGYTF. The full variable domain, in which reference TRBV5-4 and TRBJ1-2 provide the parts outside the CDR3, is ETGVTQSPTHLIKTRGQQVTLRCSSQSGHNTVSWYQQALGQGPQFIFQYYREEENGRGNFPPRFSGLQFPNYSSELNVNALELDDSALYLCASSFSGYGYTFGSGTRLTVV.

V usage is TRBV4-1 and J usage is TRBJ1-4, with 9 bases lining up with TRBD1. The CDR3 has 14 residues. The V gene's germline CDR1 is MGHRA and CDR2 YSYEKL. V was pared by 0 bases and J by 10 bases, with 3 bases of the junction left unmatched. DNA of the CDR3: TGCGCCAGCAGCCAAGAAGGGACAGGGCCAAAACTGTTTTTT. Translated: CASSQEGTGPKLFF.

The chain recombines TRBV3-1 (or the pseudogene TRBV3-2) with TRBJ2-5; tentative D call: TRBD2 (6 bases). CDR3 length: 16 amino acids. Germline V gives CDR1 LGHDT, CDR2 YNNKEL (reference sequence). Trimming removed 3 bases from V and 2 bases from J, with 16 bases in between. The CDR3 nucleotides read TGTGCCAGCAGCCATACCCCTAGCGTCGGTCAAGAGACCCAGTACTTC. Protein sequence: CASSHTPSVGQETQYF.

The chain has TRBV2 and TRBJ1-5; no reliable D call. The CDR3 covers 12 residues. Germline lookup yields CDR1 SNHLY and CDR2 FYNNEI. Trimming shortened V by 6 bases and J by 4 bases, and 7 bases separated the two germline ends. The CDR3 DNA is TGTGCCAGCAGCGGAATAAATCAGCCCCAGCATTTT. This translates into CASSGINQPQHF.

This chain connects TRBV5-1 to TRBJ2-7, with D perhaps being TRBD1 or TRBD2 (5 bases each). Trimming cost V 3 bases and J 2 bases, with 21 bases left between them. This CDR3 comprises 17 residues. Germline values: CDR1 SGHRS, CDR2 YFSETQ. CDR3 loop: CASSSKIFGTGTYEQYF. The CDR3 DNA reads TGCGCCAGCAGCTCTAAAATTTTCGGGACGGGAACCTACGAGCAGTACTTC.

A single count supports this clone. V usage is TRBV25-1 and J usage is TRBJ1-6; 7 positions agree with TRBD1. Germline V CDR1 and CDR2: MGHDK, SYGVNS. V shed 8 bases and J 1 base; nucleotides not matched to a gene: 11. The CDR3 is 17 residues long. The CDR3 DNA follows: TGTGCCAGCGGCCCCTACAGGGGAGAATCCTATAATTCACCCCTCCACTTT. Translating gives CASGPYRGESYNSPLHF.

The chain combines TRBV10-2 with TRBJ1-4; 9 nucleotides match TRBD1. This CDR3 contains 14 residues. Germline CDR1 WSHSY, CDR2 SAAADI. The ends lost 8 bases at V and 11 bases at J; junction bases unmatched: 12. CDR3: CASGGTGTSRKLFF. The CDR3 nucleotides are TGCGCCAGCGGTGGGACAGGGACATCTCGGAAACTGTTTTTT.

The CDR3 sequence: CASSPAWTVGRSGNQPQHF. The CDR3 region has the DNA TGTGCCAGTAGCCCCGCATGGACAGTGGGGAGATCCGGCAATCAGCCCCAGCATTTT. The genes are TRBV19 and TRBJ1-5; D perhaps matches TRBD1 (6 bases). Between the trimmed V and J ends, which lost 6 bases and 2 bases, there was a span of 26 bases. CDR3 length: 19 residues. CDR1 LNHDA and CDR2 SQIVND come from the germline V gene (reference sequence).

The genes are TRBV5-8 and TRBJ2-3, with TRBD2 as a possible D gene (6 bases). This CDR3 comprises 14 residues. CDR1 SGHTS and CDR2 YDEGEE come from the germline V gene. Trimming left V 0 bases short and J 6 bases short, with 11 bases between. The CDR3: CASSLELATDTQYF. CDR3 nucleotide sequence: TGTGCCAGCAGCTTGGAACTAGCTACGGATACGCAGTATTTT.

The chain couples TRBV6-4 to TRBJ2-1; D is undetermined. The CDR3 has 13 residues. Trimming pared 5 bases from V and 7 bases from J, leaving 12 bases between. Germline CDR1 is MRHNA and CDR2 is SNTAGT. CDR3 sequence: CASSPSVGNEQFF. In nucleotides, the CDR3 is TGTGCCAGCAGTCCCTCCGTTGGGAATGAGCAGTTCTTC.

The J gene is TRBJ1-1, the V gene TRBV6-5; D is perhaps TRBD1 (5 bases). The V end was cut by 6 bases, the J end by 4 bases, with 18 bases between. The CDR3 is 15 residues long. Per the germline V gene, CDR1 is MNHEY and CDR2 is SVGAGI. The CDR3 is CASSSTSPGGTEAFF. The CDR3 region has the DNA TGTGCCAGCAGCAGCACATCTCCCGGGGGCACTGAAGCTTTCTTT.

The V call is TRBV6-1, the J call TRBJ2-7, with D perhaps assigned TRBD1 or TRBD2 (5 bases each). CDR1 is MNHNS and CDR2 is SASEGT in the germline V gene. This CDR3 has 13 amino acids. V lost 1 base and J lost 4, with 8 bases in between. CDR3 sequence: CASSEVWGYEQYF. Written as DNA, the CDR3 is TGTGCCAGCAGTGAAGTTTGGGGGTACGAGCAGTACTTC.

CDR3 sequence: CSASVSGSYNEQFF. CDR3 nucleotides: TGCAGTGCTAGTGTTAGCGGGAGTTACAATGAGCAGTTCTTC. The chain couples TRBV20-1 to TRBJ2-1, with TRBD2 matching 9 bases. Germline lookup yields CDR1 DFQATT and CDR2 SNEGSKA (reference sequence). With 3 bases clipped from V and 4 bases from J, the junction kept 4 bases outside the gene matches. The CDR3 sequence is 14 residues long.

The chain recombines TRBV4-1 with TRBJ1-5, with D hard to call. The V gene's germline CDR1 is MGHRA and CDR2 YSYEKL. The CDR3 runs 15 residues. Trimming removed 0 bases at V and 2 bases at J, with 8 bases between. The CDR3 spells CASSQEGRGNQPQHF. The CDR3 DNA sequence: TGCGCCAGCAGCCAAGAGGGAAGGGGCAATCAGCCCCAGCATTTT.

J is TRBJ2-7 and V is TRBV19; D may be TRBD1 (5 bases). V was pared by 3 bases and J by 6 bases, with 15 bases between. In germline, CDR1 is LNHDA, CDR2 SQIVND (reference sequence). The CDR3 consists of 14 residues. CDR3 bases: TGTGCCAGTAGTATGGGCAGGGATCAAGCCGAGCAGTACTTC. This encodes CASSMGRDQAEQYF.

The V call is TRBV6-5, the J call TRBJ1-1; the D is unclear. Germline loops: CDR1 MNHEY, CDR2 SVGAGI. CDR3 length: 12 amino acids. Trimming pared 6 bases from V and 5 bases from J, leaving 10 bases between. CDR3 nucleotides: TGTGCCAGCAGCTCTTCGTTGACTGAAGCTTTCTTT. This codes for CASSSSLTEAFF.

V and J are TRBV4-1 and TRBJ2-1; 13 bases match TRBD2. CDR3 size: 16 residues. Trimming at V came to 1 base and at J to 12 bases, leaving 9 bases not matched to a gene. CDR1 is MGHRA, CDR2 YSYEKL, per germline. CDR3 loop: CASSQVIGLAGEGQFF. In nucleotides, the CDR3 is TGCGCCAGCAGCCAAGTCATTGGACTAGCGGGAGAGGGGCAGTTCTTC.

Here the CDR3 DNA reads TGCGCCAGCAGCTTCACGGCTAACTATGGCTACACCTTC. Translating it yields CASSFTANYGYTF. This chain uses TRBV5-1 with TRBJ1-2; D unclear. CDR1 SGHRS and CDR2 YFSETQ come from the germline V gene. Trimming took off 2 bases at V and 0 bases at J, with 5 bases between the two ends. CDR3 size: 13 residues. Full variable domain (remainder filled in from reference TRBV5-1 and TRBJ1-2): KAGVTQTPRYLIKTRGQQVTLSCSPISGHRSVSWYQQTPGQGLQFLFEYFSETQRNKGNFPGRFSGRQFSNSRSEMNVSTLELGDSALYLCASSFTANYGYTFGSGTRLTVV.

This clone was observed a handful of times. V usage is TRBV19 and J usage is TRBJ2-1; maybe TRBD2 (5 bases). CDR1 and CDR2 from the germline V gene are LNHDA and SQIVND (reference sequence). The CDR3 is made up of 14 amino acids. The V and J ends lost 5 bases and 5 bases respectively, with 13 bases between them. The DNA for the CDR3 is TGTGCCAGTAGTCTGCTAGCCGGGGACAATGAGCAGTTCTTC. This sequence encodes CASSLLAGDNEQFF.

The V gene is TRBV7-9, the J gene TRBJ2-1; 12 nucleotides match TRBD2. V lost 5 bases to trimming and J lost 0 bases; unmatched junction nucleotides: 11. The CDR3 totals 19 residues. Germline CDR1 reads SEHNR; CDR2 reads FQNEAQ (reference sequence). In DNA form, the CDR3 reads TGTGCCAGCAGCCCGAGGACTAGCGGGGCCGTTAGCTCCTACAATGAGCAGTTCTTC. It specifies CASSPRTSGAVSSYNEQFF.